The source of this T cell receptor beta chain is a study of blood T cells in healthy people across ages. The J segment lost 5 bases and the V segment lost 3 bases, leaving 10 bases of the junction unmatched. Germline-derived CDR1 and CDR2 are ENHRY and SYGVKD. The CDR3 contains 16 residues. This clonotype was seen a few times. It was with a sample-barcoded 5' primer and a J-beta primer mix that a second PCR of roughly 7 to 11 cycles was run. MiXCR, applied by TCRdb to the 5' RACE reads, yields one record per CDR3 protein. Of roughly 800,000 distinct CDR3 sequences listed, roughly 35% are singletons. Material: blood. The V call is TRBV10-3, the J call TRBJ1-5; 7 nucleotides match TRBD1. The TCR sequence derives from a man younger than 35 in good health. The CDR3 protein is CAISDSSETGYQPQHF. The CDR3 bases are TGTGCCATCAGTGACTCGAGCGAGACAGGGTATCAGCCCCAGCATTTT.